The text below deals with one TCR beta chain. Time point specified: persistent/refractory GD, antithyroid drugs over 5 years with positive TRAb. PBMC-derived RNA was used for the TCR library. The data are from a study of regulatory T cells in long-lasting Graves disease. Between the trimmed V and J ends, which lost 4 bases and 2 bases, there was a span of 12 bases. The CDR3 extends over 15 amino acids. CDR1 and CDR2 (germline): LNHNV, YYDKDF (reference sequence). Library construction for TCR beta used iRepertoire HTBI primers and Arm-PCR of CDR3 regions. TCRdb re-called the multiplex PCR reads through MiXCR, storing one row per CDR3 protein. The sample holds a few hundred thousand distinct CDR3 sequences, approximately 23% seen once.

The sample here was peripheral blood mononuclear cells (PBMCs), taken when the disease was refractory, from a patient treated with antithyroid drugs. This receptor was obtained from a female donor with Graves disease. The chain employs TRBV15 and TRBJ1-5; D is perhaps TRBD1 (5 bases). The CDR3, as DNA: TGTGCCACCAGCAAGGCGGCCAGGGGCAATCAGCCCCAGCATTTT. This gives the protein CATSKAARGNQPQHF.